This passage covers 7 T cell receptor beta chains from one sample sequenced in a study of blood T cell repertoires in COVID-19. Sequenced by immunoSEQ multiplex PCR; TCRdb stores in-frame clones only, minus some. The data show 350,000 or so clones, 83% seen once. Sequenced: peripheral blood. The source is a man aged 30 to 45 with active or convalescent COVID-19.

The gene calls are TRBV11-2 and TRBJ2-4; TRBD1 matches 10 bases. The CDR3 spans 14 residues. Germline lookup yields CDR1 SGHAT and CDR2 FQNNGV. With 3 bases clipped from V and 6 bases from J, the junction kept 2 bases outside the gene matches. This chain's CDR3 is CASSLTGGVNIQYF. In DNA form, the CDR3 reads TGTGCCAGCAGCTTGACAGGGGGCGTAAACATTCAGTACTTC.

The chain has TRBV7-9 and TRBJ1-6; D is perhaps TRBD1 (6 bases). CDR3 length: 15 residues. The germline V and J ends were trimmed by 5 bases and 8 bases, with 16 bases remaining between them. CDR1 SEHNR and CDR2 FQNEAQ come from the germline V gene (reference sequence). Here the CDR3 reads CASSDRTDPYSPLHF. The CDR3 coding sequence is TGTGCCAGCAGCGATCGGACAGATCCTTATTCACCCCTCCACTTT.

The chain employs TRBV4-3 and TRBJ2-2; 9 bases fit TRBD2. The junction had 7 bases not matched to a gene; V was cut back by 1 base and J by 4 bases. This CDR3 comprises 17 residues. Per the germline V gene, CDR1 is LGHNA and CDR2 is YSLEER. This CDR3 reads CASSQARGGRVTGELFF. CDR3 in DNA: TGCGCCAGCAGCCAAGCGAGGGGCGGGAGGGTCACCGGGGAGCTGTTTTTT.

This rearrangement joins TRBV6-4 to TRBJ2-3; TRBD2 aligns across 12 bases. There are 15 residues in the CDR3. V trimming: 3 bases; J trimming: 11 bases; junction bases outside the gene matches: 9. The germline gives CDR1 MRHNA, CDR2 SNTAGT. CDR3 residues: CASSEVTSGGSGQYF. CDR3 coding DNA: TGTGCCAGCAGTGAAGTCACTAGCGGGGGGTCGGGGCAGTATTTT.

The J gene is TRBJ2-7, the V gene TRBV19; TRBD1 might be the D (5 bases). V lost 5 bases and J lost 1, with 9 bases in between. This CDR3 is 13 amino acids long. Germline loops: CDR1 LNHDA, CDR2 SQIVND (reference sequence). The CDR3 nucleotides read TGTGCCAGTAGTTTCCAGGGTTCCTACGAGCAGTACTTC. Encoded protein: CASSFQGSYEQYF.

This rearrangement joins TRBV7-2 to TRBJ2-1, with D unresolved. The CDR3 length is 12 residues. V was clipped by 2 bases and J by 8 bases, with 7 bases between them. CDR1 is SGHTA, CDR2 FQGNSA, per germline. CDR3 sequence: CASSLQRYEQFF. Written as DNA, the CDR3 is TGTGCCAGCAGCTTACAGCGCTATGAGCAGTTCTTC. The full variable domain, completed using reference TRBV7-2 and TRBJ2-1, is GAGVSQSPSNKVTEKGKDVELRCDPISGHTALYWYRQSLGQGLEFLIYFQGNSAPDKSGLPSDRFSAERTGGSVSTLTIQRTQQEDSAVYLCASSLQRYEQFFGPGTRLTVL.

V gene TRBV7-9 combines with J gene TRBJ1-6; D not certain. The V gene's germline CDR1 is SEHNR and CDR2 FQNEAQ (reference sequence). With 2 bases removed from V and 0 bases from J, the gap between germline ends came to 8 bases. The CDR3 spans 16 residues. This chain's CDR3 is CASSLQTSSYNSPLHF. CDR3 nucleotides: TGTGCCAGCAGCTTACAAACCAGCTCCTATAATTCACCCCTCCACTTT.